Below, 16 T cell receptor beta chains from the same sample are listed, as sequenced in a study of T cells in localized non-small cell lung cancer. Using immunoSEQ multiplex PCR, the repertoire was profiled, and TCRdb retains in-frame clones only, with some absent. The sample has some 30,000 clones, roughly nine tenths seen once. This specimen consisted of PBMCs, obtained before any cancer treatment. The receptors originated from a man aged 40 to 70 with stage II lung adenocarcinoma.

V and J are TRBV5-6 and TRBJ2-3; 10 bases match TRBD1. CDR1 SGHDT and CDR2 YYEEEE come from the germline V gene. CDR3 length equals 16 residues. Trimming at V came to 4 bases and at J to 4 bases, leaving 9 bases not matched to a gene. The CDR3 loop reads CASSGSIGQGADTQYF. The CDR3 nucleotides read TGTGCCAGCAGCGGCAGTATTGGACAGGGGGCAGATACGCAGTATTTT.

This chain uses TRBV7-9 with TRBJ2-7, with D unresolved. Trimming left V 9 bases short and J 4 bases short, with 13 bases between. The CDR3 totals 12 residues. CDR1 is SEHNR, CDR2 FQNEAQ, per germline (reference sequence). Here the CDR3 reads CASGREVYEQYF. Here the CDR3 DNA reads TGTGCCAGTGGCCGTGAGGTGTACGAGCAGTACTTC.

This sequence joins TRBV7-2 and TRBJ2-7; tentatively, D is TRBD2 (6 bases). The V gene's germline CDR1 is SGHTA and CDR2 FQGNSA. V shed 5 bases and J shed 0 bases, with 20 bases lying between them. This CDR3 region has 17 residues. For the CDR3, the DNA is TGTGCCAGCAGCCCTGCGGGTTTGGGAGGAAGCTCCTACGAGCAGTACTTC. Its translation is CASSPAGLGGSSYEQYF.

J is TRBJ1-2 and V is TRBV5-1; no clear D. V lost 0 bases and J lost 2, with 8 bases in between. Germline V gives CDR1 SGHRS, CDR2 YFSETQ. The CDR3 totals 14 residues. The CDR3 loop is CASSLEGVNYGYTF. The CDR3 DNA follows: TGCGCCAGCAGCTTGGAGGGTGTAAACTATGGCTACACCTTC. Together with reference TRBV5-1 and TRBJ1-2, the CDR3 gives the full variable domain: KAGVTQTPRYLIKTRGQQVTLSCSPISGHRSVSWYQQTPGQGLQFLFEYFSETQRNKGNFPGRFSGRQFSNSRSEMNVSTLELGDSALYLCASSLEGVNYGYTFGSGTRLTVV.

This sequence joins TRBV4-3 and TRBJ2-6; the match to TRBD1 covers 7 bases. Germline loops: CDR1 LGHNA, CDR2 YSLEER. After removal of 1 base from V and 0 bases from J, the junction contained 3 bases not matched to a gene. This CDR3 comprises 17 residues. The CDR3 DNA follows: TGCGCCAGCAGCCAAGCGGACAGGAACTCTGGGGCCAACGTCCTGACTTTC. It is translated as CASSQADRNSGANVLTF.

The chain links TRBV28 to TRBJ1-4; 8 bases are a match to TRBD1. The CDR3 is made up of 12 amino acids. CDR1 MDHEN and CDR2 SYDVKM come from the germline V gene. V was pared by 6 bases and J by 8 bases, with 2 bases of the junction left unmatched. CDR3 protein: CASSRTGEKLFF. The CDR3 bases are TGTGCCAGCAGCCGGACAGGGGAAAAACTGTTTTTT.

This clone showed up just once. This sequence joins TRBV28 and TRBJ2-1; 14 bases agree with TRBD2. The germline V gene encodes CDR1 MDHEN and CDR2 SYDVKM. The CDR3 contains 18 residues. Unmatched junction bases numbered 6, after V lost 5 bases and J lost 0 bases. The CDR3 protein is CASSRGTSGSSSYNEQFF. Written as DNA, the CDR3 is TGTGCCAGCAGTCGAGGGACTAGCGGGAGTAGCTCCTACAATGAGCAGTTCTTC.

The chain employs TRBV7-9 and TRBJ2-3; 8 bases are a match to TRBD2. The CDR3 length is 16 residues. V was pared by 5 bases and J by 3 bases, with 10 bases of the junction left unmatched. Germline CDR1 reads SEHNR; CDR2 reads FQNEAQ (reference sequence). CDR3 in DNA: TGTGCCAGCAGCCCTGGGGGAGCGGGAGCTACAGATACGCAGTATTTT. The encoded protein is CASSPGGAGATDTQYF.

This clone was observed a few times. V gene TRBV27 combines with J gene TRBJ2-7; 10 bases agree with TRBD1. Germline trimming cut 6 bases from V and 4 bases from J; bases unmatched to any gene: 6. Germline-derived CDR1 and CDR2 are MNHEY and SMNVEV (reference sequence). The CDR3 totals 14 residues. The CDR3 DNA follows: TGTGCCAGCAGCCCAGACAGGGGGCTGTACGAGCAGTACTTC. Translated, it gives CASSPDRGLYEQYF.

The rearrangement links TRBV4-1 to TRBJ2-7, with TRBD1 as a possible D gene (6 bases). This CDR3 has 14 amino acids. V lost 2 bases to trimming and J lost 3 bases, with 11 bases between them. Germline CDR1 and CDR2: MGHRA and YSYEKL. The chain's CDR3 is CASSQREQGYEQYF. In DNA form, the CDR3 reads TGCGCCAGCAGCCAAAGAGAACAGGGCTACGAGCAGTACTTC.

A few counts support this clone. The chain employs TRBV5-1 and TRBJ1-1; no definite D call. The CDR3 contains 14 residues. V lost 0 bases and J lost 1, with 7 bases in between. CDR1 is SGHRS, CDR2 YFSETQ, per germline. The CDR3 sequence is CASSLEAGNTEAFF. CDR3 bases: TGCGCCAGCAGCTTGGAGGCTGGGAACACTGAAGCTTTCTTT.

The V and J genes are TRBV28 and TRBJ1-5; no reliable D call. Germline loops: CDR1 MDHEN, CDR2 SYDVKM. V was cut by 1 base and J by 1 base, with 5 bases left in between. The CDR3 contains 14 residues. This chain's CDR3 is CASSLLGSNQPQHF. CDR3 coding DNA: TGTGCCAGCAGTTTATTGGGCAGCAATCAGCCCCAGCATTTT.

The CDR3 here is CASSLEGPRRQHF. The CDR3 DNA reads as TGTGCCAGCAGTTTAGAGGGGCCAAGGCGCCAGCATTTT. The chain couples TRBV28 to TRBJ1-5, with D perhaps matching TRBD1 (5 bases). The CDR3 covers 13 residues. CDR1 is MDHEN and CDR2 is SYDVKM in the germline V gene. Between the trimmed V and J ends, which lost 2 bases and 12 bases, there was a span of 14 bases.

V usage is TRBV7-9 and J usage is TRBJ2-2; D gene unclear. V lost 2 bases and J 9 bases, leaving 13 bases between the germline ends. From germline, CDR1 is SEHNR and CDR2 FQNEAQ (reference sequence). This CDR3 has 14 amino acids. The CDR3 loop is CASSLSSLAWELFF. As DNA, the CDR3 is TGTGCCAGCAGCTTATCTTCGTTAGCTTGGGAGCTGTTTTTT.

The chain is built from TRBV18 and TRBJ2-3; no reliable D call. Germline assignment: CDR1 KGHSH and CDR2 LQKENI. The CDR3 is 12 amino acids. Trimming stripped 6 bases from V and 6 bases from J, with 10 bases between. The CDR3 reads CASSPDGDTQYF. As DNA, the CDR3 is TGTGCCAGCTCTCCTGACGGTGATACGCAGTATTTT.

The CDR3 DNA reads as TGCAGCGTTGATCTTGGGAACACCGGGGAGCTGTTTTTT. This sequence encodes CSVDLGNTGELFF. The genes are TRBV29-1 and TRBJ2-2; D uncertain. This CDR3 has 13 residues. Germline V gene data show CDR1 as SQVTM and CDR2 as ANQGSEA. V was clipped by 3 bases and J by 1 base, with 6 bases between them.